Given below is one TCR beta chain in context. Assay: immunoSEQ multiplex PCR; the TCRdb copy retains only in-frame clones and omits some. The sample holds around 31,000 clones; nearly 90% are singletons and the top ten take around 0.62%. These data originate in a study of T cell changes during pregnancy in multiple sclerosis. The V gene lost 6 bases and the J gene lost 8 bases, with 13 bases spanning the gap. The germline CDR1 and CDR2 sequences are MNHNS and SASEGT. The CDR3 has 12 residues. The source of this sequence is a female donor in good health, enrolled as a control in a pregnancy study. The input for sequencing was CD4+ T cells from peripheral blood mononuclear cells, taken in the third trimester of pregnancy. The chain carries TRBV6-1 and TRBJ1-2; D not certain. DNA for the CDR3: TGTGCCAGCAGCGCCTGGGTGGAGGGCTACACCTTC. It encodes CASSAWVEGYTF.